The next 9 T cell receptor beta chains were all read from a single sample in a study of cytomegalovirus exposure and HLA in healthy donors. The PCR contained 60 Vbeta and 13 Jbeta primers. TCRdb's table, derived via immunoSEQ multiplex PCR, lists solely in-frame clones and lacks some. The table records more than 90,000 clones, 65% to 85% of them present only once. Sequencing used PBMCs. These receptors were collected from a man aged 45 to 65 in good health and CMV-seropositive.

The gene calls are TRBV19 and TRBJ2-7; TRBD1 matches at 8 bases. CDR1 and CDR2 from the germline V gene are LNHDA and SQIVND (reference sequence). The CDR3 is 14 amino acids. V was pared by 4 bases and J by 1 base, with 3 bases of the junction left unmatched. CDR3 sequence: CASSTNRGSYEQYF. CDR3 sequence (DNA): TGTGCCAGTAGTACTAACAGGGGGTCCTACGAGCAGTACTTC.

The chain carries TRBV10-2 and TRBJ2-2; a weak D match, TRBD2 (6 bases). The CDR3 consists of 16 residues. Trimming cost V 5 bases and J 0 bases, with 13 bases left between them. CDR1 is WSHSY and CDR2 is SAAADI in the germline V gene. For the CDR3, the DNA is TGCGCCAGCAGTCGGTTAGGAGGGGCGAACACCGGGGAGCTGTTTTTT. Translated: CASSRLGGANTGELFF.

The genes are TRBV6-1 and TRBJ1-6; no clear D. Germline CDR1 and CDR2: MNHNS and SASEGT. The V end lost 1 base, the J end lost 4 bases, and 11 bases lay between the germline ends. The CDR3 contains 16 residues. DNA for the CDR3: TGTGCCAGCAGTGAAGACAGTCTCGGATATAATTCACCCCTCCACTTT. As protein: CASSEDSLGYNSPLHF.

This clone has a single count. CDR3 in amino acids: CASSYSGGTYGYTF. The DNA of the CDR3 is TGTGCCAGCAGTTACTCTGGCGGGACTTATGGCTACACCTTC. This chain uses TRBV6-5 with TRBJ1-2; a weak D match, TRBD1 (5 bases). This CDR3 spans 14 amino acids. Germline values: CDR1 MNHEY, CDR2 SVGAGI. Trimming removed 0 bases at V and 5 bases at J, with 10 bases between.

In this sample, this clone turned up a few times. The rearrangement joins TRBV6-5 to TRBJ2-7, with a weak D call TRBD1 (5 bases). The CDR3 is made up of 14 amino acids. CDR1 is MNHEY and CDR2 is SVGAGI in the germline V gene. Trimming cost V 6 bases and J 3 bases, with 15 bases left between them. The CDR3 loop reads CASRPADSYYEQYF. The CDR3 region has the DNA TGTGCCAGCAGACCAGCCGACAGTTACTACGAGCAGTACTTC.

The rearrangement joins TRBV27 to TRBJ2-7, with TRBD1 matching over 11 bases. Germline CDR1 reads MNHEY; CDR2 reads SMNVEV (reference sequence). The CDR3 runs 15 residues. V trimming: 2 bases; J trimming: 7 bases; junction bases outside the gene matches: 7. The CDR3 loop is CASSLLGQGAAEQYF. Written as DNA, the CDR3 is TGTGCCAGCAGTTTACTTGGACAGGGGGCGGCGGAGCAGTACTTC.

The chain uses TRBV28 and TRBJ2-7; D gene uncertain. The CDR3 length is 12 residues. Trimming removed 5 bases from V and 2 bases from J, with 7 bases in between. From germline, CDR1 is MDHEN and CDR2 SYDVKM. The CDR3 loop reads CASSGRAYEQYF. Here the CDR3 DNA reads TGTGCCAGCAGTGGCCGGGCCTACGAGCAGTACTTC.

The V gene is TRBV7-9, the J gene TRBJ2-2; 9 bases are a match to TRBD1. CDR3 length: 17 amino acids. Looked up from germline, CDR1 is SEHNR and CDR2 is FQNEAQ (reference sequence). J gave up 5 bases and V 5 bases, and 12 bases lay outside the gene matches. The CDR3 protein is CASSPLWGQGPTGELFF. DNA of the CDR3: TGTGCCAGCAGCCCTCTCTGGGGACAGGGTCCAACCGGGGAGCTGTTTTTT.

The chain is built from TRBV29-1 and TRBJ2-7; TRBD1 aligns across 8 bases. Trimming took 0 bases from V and 0 from J; bases not matched to a gene: 13. This CDR3 region has 18 residues. Germline V gene lookup returns CDR1 SQVTM and CDR2 ANQGSEA. In DNA, the CDR3 is TGCAGCGTTGAAGATCTGGTGACAGGGGACGGAAGCTCCTACGAGCAGTACTTC. It is translated as CSVEDLVTGDGSSYEQYF.